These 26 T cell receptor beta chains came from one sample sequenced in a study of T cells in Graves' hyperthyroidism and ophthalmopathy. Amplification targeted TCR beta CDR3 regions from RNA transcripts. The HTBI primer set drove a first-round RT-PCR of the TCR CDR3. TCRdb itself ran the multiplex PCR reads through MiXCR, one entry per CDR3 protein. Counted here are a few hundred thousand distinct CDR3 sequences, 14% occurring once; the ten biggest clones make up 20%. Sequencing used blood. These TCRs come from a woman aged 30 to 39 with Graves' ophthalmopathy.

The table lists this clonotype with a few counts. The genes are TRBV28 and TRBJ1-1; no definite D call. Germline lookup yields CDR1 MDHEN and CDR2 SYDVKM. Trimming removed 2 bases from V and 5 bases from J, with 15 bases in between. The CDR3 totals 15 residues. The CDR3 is CASSLQGWSGTEAFF. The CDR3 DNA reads TGTGCCAGCAGTTTACAAGGGTGGTCCGGGACTGAAGCTTTCTTT.

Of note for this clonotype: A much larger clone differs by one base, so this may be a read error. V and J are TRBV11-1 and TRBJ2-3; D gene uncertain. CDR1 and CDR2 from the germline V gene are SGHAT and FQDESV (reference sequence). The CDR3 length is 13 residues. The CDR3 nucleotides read TGTGTCAGCAGCTTAAATAGGGCAGATACGCAGTATTTT. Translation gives CVSSLNRADTQYF.

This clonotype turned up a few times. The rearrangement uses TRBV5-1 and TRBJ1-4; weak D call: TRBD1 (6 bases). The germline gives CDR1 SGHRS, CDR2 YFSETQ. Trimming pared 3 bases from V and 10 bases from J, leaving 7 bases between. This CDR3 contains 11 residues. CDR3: CASSSTGKLFF. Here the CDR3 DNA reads TGCGCCAGCAGCTCGACAGGAAAACTGTTTTTT.

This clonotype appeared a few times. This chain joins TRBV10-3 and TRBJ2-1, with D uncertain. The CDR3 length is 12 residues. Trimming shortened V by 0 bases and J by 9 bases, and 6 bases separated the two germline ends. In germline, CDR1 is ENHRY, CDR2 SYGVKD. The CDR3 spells CAISESGSEQFF. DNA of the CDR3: TGTGCCATCAGTGAGTCGGGTAGTGAGCAGTTCTTC.

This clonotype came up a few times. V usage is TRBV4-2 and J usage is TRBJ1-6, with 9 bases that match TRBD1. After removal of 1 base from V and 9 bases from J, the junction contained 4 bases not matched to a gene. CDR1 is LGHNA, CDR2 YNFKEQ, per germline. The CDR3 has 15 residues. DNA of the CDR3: TGTGCCAGCAGCCAAGGGGGACAGGGTGCTTCACCCCTCCACTTT. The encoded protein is CASSQGGQGASPLHF.

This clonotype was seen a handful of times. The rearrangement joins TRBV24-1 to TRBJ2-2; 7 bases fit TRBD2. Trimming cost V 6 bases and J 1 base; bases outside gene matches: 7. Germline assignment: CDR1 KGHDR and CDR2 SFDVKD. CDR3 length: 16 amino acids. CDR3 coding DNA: TGTGCCACCAGTCGTCCCGGCGGGAGGAACACCGGGGAGCTGTTTTTT. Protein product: CATSRPGGRNTGELFF.

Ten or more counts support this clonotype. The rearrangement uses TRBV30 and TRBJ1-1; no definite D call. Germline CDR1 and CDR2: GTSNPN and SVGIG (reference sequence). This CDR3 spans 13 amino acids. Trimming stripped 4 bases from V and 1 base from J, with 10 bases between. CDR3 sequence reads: CAWNRGPNTEAFF. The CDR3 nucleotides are TGTGCCTGGAATAGAGGACCGAACACTGAAGCTTTCTTT.

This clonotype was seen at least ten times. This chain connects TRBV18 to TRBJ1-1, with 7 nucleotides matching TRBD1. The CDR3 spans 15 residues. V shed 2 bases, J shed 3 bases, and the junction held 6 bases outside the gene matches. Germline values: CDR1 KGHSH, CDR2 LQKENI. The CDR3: CASSPKQGWDTEAFF. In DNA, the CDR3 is TGTGCCAGCTCACCAAAACAGGGGTGGGACACTGAAGCTTTCTTT.

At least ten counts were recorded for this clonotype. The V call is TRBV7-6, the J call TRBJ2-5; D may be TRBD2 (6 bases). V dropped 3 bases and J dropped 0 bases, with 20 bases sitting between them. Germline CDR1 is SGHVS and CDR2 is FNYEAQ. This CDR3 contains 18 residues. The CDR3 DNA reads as TGTGCCAGCAGCTTTGATCTGGTGGCTAGCGAGTACCAAGAGACCCAGTACTTC. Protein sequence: CASSFDLVASEYQETQYF. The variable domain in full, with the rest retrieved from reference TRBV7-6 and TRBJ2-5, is GAGVSQSPRYKVTKRGQDVALRCDPISGHVSLYWYRQALGQGPEFLTYFNYEAQQDKSGLPNDRFSAERPEGSISTLTIQRTEQRDSAMYRCASSFDLVASEYQETQYFGPGTRLLVL.

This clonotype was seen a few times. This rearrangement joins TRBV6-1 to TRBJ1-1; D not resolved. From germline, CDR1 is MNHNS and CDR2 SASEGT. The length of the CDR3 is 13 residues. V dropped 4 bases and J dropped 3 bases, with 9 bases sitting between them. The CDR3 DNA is TGTGCCAGCAGTGGCATCGATGACACTGAAGCTTTCTTT. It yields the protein CASSGIDDTEAFF.

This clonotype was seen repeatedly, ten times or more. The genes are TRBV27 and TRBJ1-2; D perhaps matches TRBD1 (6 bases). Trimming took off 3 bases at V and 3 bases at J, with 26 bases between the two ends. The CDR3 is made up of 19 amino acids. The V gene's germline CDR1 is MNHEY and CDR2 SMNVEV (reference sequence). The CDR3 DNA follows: TGTGCCAGCAGTTTTCTCGGGGGGCAGGGGCAACTCCTCCACTATGGCTACACCTTC. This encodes CASSFLGGQGQLLHYGYTF.

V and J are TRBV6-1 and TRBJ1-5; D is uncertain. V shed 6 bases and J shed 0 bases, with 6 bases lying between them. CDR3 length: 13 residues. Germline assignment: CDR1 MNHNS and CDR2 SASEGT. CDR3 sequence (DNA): TGTGCCAGCAGCCAGAGTAGCAATCAGCCCCAGCATTTT. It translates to CASSQSSNQPQHF.

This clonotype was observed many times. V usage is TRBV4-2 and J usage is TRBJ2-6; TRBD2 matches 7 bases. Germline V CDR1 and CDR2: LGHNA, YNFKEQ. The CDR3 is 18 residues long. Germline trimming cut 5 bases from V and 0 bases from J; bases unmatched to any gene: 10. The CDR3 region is CASSVLSGLISGANVLTF. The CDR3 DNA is TGTGCCAGCAGCGTTCTTAGCGGGCTAATCTCTGGGGCCAACGTCCTGACTTTC.

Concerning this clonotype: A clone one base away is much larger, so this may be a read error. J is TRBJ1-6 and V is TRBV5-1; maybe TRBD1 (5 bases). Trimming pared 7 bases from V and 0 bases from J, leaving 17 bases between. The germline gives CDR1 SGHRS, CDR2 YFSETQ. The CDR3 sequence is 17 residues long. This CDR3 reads CASPPGTLTSYNSPLHF. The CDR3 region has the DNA TGCGCCAGCCCCCCGGGGACCCTGACCTCCTATAATTCACCCCTCCACTTT. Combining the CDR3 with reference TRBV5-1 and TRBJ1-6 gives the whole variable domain KAGVTQTPRYLIKTRGQQVTLSCSPISGHRSVSWYQQTPGQGLQFLFEYFSETQRNKGNFPGRFSGRQFSNSRSEMNVSTLELGDSALYLCASPPGTLTSYNSPLHFGNGTRLTVT.

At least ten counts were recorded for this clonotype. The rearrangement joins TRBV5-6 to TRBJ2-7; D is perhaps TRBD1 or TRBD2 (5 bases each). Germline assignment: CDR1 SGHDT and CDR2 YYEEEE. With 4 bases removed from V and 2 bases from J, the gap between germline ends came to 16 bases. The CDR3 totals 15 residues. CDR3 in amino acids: CASSEIPGPTYEQYF. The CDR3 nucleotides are TGTGCCAGCAGCGAGATACCGGGGCCAACCTACGAGCAGTACTTC.

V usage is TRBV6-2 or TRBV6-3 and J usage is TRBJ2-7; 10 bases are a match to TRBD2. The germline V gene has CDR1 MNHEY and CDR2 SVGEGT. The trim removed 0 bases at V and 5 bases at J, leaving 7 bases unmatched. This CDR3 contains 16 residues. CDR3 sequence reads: CASSYSSSGGVNEQYF. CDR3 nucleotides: TGTGCCAGCAGTTACTCCTCTAGCGGGGGAGTCAACGAGCAGTACTTC.

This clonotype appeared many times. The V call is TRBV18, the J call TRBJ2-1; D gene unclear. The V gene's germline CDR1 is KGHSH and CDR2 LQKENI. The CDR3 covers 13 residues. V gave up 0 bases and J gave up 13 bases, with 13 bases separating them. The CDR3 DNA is TGTGCCAGCTCACCACCTACTGACCCCAAACAGTTCTTC. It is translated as CASSPPTDPKQFF.

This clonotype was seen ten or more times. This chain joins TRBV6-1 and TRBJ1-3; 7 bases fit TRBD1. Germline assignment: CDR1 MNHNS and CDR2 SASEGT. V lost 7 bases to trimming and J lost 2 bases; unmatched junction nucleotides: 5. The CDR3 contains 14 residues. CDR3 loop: CASTGDRAGNTIYF. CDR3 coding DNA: TGTGCCAGCACCGGAGACAGGGCTGGAAACACCATATATTTT.

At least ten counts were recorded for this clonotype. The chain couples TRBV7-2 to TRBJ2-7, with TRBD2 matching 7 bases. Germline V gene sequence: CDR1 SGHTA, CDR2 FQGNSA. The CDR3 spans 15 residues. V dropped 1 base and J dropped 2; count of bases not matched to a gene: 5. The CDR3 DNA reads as TGTGCCAGCAGCTTAGTGGGGCGGGGGACCTACGAGCAGTACTTC. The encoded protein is CASSLVGRGTYEQYF.

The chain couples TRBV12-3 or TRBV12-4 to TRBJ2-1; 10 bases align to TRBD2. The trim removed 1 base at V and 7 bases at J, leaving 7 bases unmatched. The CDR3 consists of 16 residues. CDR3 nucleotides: TGTGCCAGCAGTTTAGGGGGACTAGCGTCTGGAAATGAGCAGTTCTTC. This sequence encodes CASSLGGLASGNEQFF.

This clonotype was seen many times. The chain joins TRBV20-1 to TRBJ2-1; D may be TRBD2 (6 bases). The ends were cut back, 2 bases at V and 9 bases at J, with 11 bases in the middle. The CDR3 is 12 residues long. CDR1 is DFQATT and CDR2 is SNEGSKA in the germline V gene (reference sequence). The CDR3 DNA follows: TGCAGTGCTAGAAGTATGGGGGGTGAGCAGTTCTTC. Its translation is CSARSMGGEQFF.

CDR3 amino acids: CASSLRYDGAMNTEAFF. The CDR3 bases are TGTGCCAGCAGCCTACGCTACGACGGGGCGATGAACACTGAAGCTTTCTTT. The chain joins TRBV5-6 to TRBJ1-1, with D maybe TRBD1 (5 bases). Germline V gene lookup returns CDR1 SGHDT and CDR2 YYEEEE. Trimming took off 4 bases at V and 0 bases at J, with 19 bases between the two ends. The CDR3 consists of 17 residues. Combining the CDR3 with reference TRBV5-6 and TRBJ1-1 gives the whole variable domain DAGVTQSPTHLIKTRGQQVTLRCSPKSGHDTVSWYQQALGQGPQFIFQYYEEEERQRGNFPDRFSGHQFPNYSSELNVNALLLGDSALYLCASSLRYDGAMNTEAFFGQGTRLTVV.

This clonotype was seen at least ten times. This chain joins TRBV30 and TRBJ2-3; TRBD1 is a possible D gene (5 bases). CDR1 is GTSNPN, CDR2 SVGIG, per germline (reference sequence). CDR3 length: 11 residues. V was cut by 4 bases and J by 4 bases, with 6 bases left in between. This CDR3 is CAWTGSDTQYF. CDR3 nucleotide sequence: TGTGCCTGGACAGGGTCAGATACGCAGTATTTT. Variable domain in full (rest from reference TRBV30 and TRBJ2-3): SQTIHQWPATLVQPVGSPLSLECTVEGTSNPNLYWYRQAAGRGLQLLFYSVGIGQISSEVPQNLSASRPQDRQFILSSKKLLLSDSGFYLCAWTGSDTQYFGPGTRLTVL.

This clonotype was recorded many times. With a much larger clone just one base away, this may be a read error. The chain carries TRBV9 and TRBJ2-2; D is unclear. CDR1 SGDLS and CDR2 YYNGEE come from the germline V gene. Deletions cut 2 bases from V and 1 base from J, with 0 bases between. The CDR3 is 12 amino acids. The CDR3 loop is CASSVNTGELFF. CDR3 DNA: TGTGCCAGCAGCGTGAACACCGGGGAGCTGTTTTTT. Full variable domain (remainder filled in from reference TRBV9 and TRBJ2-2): DSGVTQTPKHLITATGQRVTLRCSPRSGDLSVYWYQQSLDQGLQFLIQYYNGEERAKGNILERFSAQQFPDLHSELNLSSLELGDSALYFCASSVNTGELFFGEGSRLTVL.

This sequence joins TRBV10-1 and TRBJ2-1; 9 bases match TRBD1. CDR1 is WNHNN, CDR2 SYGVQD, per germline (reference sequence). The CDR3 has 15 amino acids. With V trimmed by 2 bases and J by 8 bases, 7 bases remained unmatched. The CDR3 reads CASSEIGDREHEQFF. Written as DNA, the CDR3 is TGCGCCAGCAGTGAGATCGGGGACAGGGAACATGAGCAGTTCTTC.

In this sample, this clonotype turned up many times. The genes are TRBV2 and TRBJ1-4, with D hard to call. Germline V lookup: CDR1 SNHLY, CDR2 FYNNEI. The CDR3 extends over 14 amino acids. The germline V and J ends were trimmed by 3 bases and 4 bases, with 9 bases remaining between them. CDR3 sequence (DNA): TGTGCCAGCAGTGACCGGCGGCGTAATGAAAAACTGTTTTTT. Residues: CASSDRRRNEKLFF. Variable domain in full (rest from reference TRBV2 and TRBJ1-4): EPEVTQTPSHQVTQMGQEVILRCVPISNHLYFYWYRQILGQKVEFLVSFYNNEISEKSEIFDDQFSVERPDGSNFTLKIRSTKLEDSAMYFCASSDRRRNEKLFFGSGTQLSVL.